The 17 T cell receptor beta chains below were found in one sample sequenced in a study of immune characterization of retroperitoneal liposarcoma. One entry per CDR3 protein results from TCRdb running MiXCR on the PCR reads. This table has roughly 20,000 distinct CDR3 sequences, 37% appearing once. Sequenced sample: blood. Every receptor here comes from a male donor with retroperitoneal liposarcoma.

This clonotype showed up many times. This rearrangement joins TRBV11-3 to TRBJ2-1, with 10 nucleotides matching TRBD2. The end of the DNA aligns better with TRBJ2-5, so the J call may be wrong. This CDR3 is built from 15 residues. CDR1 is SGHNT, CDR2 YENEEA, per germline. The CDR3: CASSPQAGGGWGQYF. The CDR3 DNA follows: TGTGCCAGCAGCCCTCAAGCGGGAGGGGGGTGGGGCCAGTACTTC.

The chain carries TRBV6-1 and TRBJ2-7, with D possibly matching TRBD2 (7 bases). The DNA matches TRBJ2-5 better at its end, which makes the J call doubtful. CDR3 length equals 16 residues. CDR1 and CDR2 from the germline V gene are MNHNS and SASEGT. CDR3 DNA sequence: TGTGCCAGCAGAAAAAAAGGGGGAGGGCGACGAGAGACCCAGTACTTC. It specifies CASRKKGGGRRETQYF.

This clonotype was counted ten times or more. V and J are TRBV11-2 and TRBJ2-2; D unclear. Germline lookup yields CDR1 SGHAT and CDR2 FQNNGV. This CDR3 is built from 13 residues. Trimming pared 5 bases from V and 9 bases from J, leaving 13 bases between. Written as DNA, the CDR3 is TGTGCCAGCAGCCTGTTGGGGATGCGGGAGCTGTTTTTT. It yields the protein CASSLLGMRELFF.

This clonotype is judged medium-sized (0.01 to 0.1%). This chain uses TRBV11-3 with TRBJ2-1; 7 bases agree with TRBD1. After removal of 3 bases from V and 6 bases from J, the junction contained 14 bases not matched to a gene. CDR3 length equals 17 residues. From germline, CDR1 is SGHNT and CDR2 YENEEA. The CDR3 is CASSFHSGTVSPNEQFF. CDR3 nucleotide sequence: TGTGCCAGCAGCTTTCACTCCGGGACAGTGAGCCCCAATGAGCAGTTCTTC.

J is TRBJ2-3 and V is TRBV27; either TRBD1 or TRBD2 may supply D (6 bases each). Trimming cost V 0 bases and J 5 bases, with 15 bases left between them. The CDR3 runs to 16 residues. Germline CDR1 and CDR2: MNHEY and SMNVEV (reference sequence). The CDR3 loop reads CASSLSGALGGDTQYF. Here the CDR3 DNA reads TGTGCCAGCAGTTTATCGGGGGCTCTGGGGGGAGATACGCAGTATTTT.

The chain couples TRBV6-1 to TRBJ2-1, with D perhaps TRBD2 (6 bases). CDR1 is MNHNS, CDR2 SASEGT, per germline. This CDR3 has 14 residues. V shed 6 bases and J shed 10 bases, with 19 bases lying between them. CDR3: CASRDSGSSYEQFF. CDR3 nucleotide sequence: TGTGCCAGCAGAGATTCCGGGAGCTCCTACGAGCAGTTCTTC.

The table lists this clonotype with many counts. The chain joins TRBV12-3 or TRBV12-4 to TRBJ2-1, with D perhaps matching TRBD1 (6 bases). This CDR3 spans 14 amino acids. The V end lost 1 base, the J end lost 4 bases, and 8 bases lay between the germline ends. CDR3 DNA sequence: TGTGCCAGCAGTTTAGGGACAGCTTACAATGAGCAGTTCTTC. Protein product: CASSLGTAYNEQFF.

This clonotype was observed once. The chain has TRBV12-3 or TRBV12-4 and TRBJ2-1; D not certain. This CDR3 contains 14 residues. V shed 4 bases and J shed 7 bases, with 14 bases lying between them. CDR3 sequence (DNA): TGTGCCAGCAGTTCGGTGGGTGGGGTAAATGAGCAGTTCTTC. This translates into CASSSVGGVNEQFF.

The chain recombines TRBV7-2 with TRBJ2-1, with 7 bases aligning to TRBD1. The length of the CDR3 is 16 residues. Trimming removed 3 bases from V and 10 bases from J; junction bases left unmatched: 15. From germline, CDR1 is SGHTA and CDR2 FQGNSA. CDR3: CASSFSTGQKAYEQFF. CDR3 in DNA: TGTGCCAGCAGCTTTAGCACGGGACAGAAGGCCTACGAGCAGTTCTTC.

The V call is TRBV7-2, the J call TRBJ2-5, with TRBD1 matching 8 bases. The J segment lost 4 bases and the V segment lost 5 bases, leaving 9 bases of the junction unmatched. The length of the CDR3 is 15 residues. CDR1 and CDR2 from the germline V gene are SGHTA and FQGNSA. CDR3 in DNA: TGTGCCAGCAGCCCTATGGGACAGGAGGGAGAGACCCAGTACTTC. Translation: CASSPMGQEGETQYF. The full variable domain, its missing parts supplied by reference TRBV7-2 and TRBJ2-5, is GAGVSQSPSNKVTEKGKDVELRCDPISGHTALYWYRQSLGQGLEFLIYFQGNSAPDKSGLPSDRFSAERTGGSVSTLTIQRTQQEDSAVYLCASSPMGQEGETQYFGPGTRLLVL.

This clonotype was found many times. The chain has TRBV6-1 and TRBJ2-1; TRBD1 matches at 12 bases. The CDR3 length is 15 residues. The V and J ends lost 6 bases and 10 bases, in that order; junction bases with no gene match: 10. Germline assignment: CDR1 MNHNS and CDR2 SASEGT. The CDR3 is CASSIPGQGADEQFF. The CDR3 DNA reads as TGTGCCAGCAGCATACCGGGACAGGGGGCTGACGAGCAGTTCTTC.

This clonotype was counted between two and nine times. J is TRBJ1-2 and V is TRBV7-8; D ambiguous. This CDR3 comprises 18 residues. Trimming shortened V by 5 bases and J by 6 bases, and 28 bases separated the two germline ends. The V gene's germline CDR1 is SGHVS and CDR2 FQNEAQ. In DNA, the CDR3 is TGTGCCAGCAGCCTGCCGAGGAGGCGGGGTGGGGAGTTGGATGGCTACACCTTC. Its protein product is CASSLPRRRGGELDGYTF.

The CDR3 protein is CASSISYVEQYF. In DNA, the CDR3 is TGTGCCAGCAGCATATCCTACGTGGAGCAGTACTTC. The V gene is TRBV7-2, the J gene TRBJ2-1; D call uncertain. Near its end, the DNA agrees better with TRBJ2-7, so the J call may be wrong. The germline CDR1 and CDR2 sequences are SGHTA and FQGNSA. This CDR3 spans 12 amino acids.

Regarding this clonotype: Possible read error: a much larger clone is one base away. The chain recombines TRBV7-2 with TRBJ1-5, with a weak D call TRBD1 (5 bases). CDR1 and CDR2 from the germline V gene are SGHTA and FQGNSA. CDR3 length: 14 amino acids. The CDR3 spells CASSRAGRNQPQNF. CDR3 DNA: TGTGCCAGTTCGAGGGCAGGGCGTAATCAGCCCCAGAATTTT.

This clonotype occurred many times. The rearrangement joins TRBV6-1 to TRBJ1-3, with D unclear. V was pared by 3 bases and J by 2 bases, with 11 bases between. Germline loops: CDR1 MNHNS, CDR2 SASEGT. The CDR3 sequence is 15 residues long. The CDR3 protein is CASSEAGRPGNTIYF. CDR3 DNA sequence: TGTGCCAGCAGTGAGGCGGGGAGACCTGGAAACACCATATATTTT.

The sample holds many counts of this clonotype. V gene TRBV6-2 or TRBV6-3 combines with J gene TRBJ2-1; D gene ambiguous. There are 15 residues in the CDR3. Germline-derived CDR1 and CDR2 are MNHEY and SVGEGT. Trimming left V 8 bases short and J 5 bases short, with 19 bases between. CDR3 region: CASLRPGVSHNEQFF. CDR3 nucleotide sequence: TGTGCCAGCCTCAGGCCCGGTGTGAGCCACAATGAGCAGTTCTTC.

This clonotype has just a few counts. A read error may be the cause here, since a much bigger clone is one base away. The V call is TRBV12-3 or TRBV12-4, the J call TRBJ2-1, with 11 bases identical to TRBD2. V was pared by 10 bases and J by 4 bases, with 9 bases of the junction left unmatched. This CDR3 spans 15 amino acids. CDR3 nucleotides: TGTGCCATCAGGCCCGGACTAGCGGGTTACAATGAGCAGTTCTTC. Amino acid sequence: CAIRPGLAGYNEQFF.